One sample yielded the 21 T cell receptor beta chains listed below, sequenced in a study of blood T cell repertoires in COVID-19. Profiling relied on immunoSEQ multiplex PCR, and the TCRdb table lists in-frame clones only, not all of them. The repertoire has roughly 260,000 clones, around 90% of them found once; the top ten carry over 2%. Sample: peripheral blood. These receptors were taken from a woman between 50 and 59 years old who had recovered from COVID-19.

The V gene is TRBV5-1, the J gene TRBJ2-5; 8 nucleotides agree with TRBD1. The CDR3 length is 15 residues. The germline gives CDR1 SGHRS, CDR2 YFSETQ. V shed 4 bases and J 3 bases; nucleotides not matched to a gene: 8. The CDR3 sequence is CASSRAGTGEETQYF. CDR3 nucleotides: TGCGCCAGCAGCCGCGCCGGGACAGGAGAAGAGACCCAGTACTTC.

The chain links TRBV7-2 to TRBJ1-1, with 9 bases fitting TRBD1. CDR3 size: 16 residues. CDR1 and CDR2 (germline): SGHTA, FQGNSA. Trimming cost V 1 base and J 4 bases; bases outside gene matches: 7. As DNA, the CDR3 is TGTGCCAGCAGCTTAGAAACAGGGGGCATCGGCACTGAAGCTTTCTTT. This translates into CASSLETGGIGTEAFF.

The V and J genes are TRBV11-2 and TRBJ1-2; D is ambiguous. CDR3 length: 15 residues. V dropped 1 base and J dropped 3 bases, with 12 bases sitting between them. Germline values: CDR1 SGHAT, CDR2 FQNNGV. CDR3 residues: CASSLGTAQYYGYTF. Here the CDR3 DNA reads TGTGCCAGCAGCTTAGGTACAGCCCAGTACTATGGCTACACCTTC.

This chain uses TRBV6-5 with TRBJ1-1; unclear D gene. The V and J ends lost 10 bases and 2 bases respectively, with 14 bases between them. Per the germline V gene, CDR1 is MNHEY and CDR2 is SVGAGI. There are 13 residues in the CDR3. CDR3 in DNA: TGTGCCACCGCAGCGTCCTCTAACACTGAAGCTTTCTTT. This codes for CATAASSNTEAFF.

CDR3 coding DNA: TGTGCCAGCAGCTTAAGGGGCTCCACAGATACGCAGTATTTT. Amino acids: CASSLRGSTDTQYF. The J gene is TRBJ2-3, the V gene TRBV7-3; TRBD1 is a possible D gene (5 bases). This CDR3 has 14 residues. Germline CDR1 reads SGHTA; CDR2 reads FQGTGA. V dropped 1 base and J dropped 2 bases, with 7 bases sitting between them.

The CDR3 loop reads CASSVGLNYGYTF. The DNA of the CDR3 is TGTGCCAGCAGCGTGGGACTAAACTATGGCTACACCTTC. The V gene is TRBV27, the J gene TRBJ1-2; the D gene is possibly TRBD1 (5 bases). This CDR3 region has 13 residues. CDR1 MNHEY and CDR2 SMNVEV come from the germline V gene (reference sequence). V was shortened by 6 bases and J by 2 bases, with 10 bases between the two germline ends.

Here the CDR3 DNA reads TGCGCCAGCAGCTTGGGACAGACCTACTACGAGCAGTACTTC. This gives the protein CASSLGQTYYEQYF. V is TRBV5-1 and J is TRBJ2-7, with D possibly TRBD1 on 5 matching bases. Germline loops: CDR1 SGHRS, CDR2 YFSETQ. The CDR3 runs 14 residues. V dropped 0 bases and J dropped 3 bases, with 10 bases sitting between them.

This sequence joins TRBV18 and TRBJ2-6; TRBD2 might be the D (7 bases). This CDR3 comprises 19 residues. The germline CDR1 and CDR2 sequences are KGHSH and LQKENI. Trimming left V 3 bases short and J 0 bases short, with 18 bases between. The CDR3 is CASSPGGQASLSGANVLTF. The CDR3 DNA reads TGTGCCAGCTCACCGGGGGGGCAGGCGAGTCTCTCTGGGGCCAACGTCCTGACTTTC.

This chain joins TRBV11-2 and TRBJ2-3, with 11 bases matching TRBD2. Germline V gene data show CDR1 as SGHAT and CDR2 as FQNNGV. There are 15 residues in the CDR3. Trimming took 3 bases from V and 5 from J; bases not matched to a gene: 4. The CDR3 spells CASSLLAGGQDTQYF. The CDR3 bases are TGTGCCAGCAGCTTGCTAGCGGGAGGCCAAGATACGCAGTATTTT.

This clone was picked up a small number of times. The CDR3 spells CASSQERAGGPDTQYF. CDR3 bases: TGTGCCAGCAGCCAAGAAAGGGCGGGGGGGCCCGATACGCAGTATTTT. The V gene is TRBV4-2, the J gene TRBJ2-3; TRBD2 aligns across 9 bases. Trimming cost V 0 bases and J 6 bases; bases outside gene matches: 7. Germline values: CDR1 LGHNA, CDR2 YNFKEQ. CDR3 length: 16 amino acids.

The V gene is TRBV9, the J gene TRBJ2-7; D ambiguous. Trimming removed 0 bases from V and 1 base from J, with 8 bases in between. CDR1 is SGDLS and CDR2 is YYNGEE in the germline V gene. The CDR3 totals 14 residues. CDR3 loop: CASSVDAESYEQYF. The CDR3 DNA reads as TGTGCCAGCAGCGTAGATGCTGAGTCCTACGAGCAGTACTTC.

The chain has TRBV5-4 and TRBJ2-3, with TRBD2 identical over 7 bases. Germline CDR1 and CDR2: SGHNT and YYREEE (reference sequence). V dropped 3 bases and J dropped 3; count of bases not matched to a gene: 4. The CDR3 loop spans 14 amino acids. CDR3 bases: TGTGCCAGCAGCTCTAAGGGAGGGACAGATACGCAGTATTTT. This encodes CASSSKGGTDTQYF. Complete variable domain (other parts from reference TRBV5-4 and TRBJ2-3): ETGVTQSPTHLIKTRGQQVTLRCSSQSGHNTVSWYQQALGQGPQFIFQYYREEENGRGNFPPRFSGLQFPNYSSELNVNALELDDSALYLCASSSKGGTDTQYFGPGTRLTVL.

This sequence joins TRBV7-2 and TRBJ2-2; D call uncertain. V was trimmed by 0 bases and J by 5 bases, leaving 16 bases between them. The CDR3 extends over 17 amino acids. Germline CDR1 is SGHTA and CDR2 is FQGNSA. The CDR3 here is CASSLAHGYLMTGELFF. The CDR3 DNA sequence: TGTGCCAGCAGCTTAGCTCACGGGTACCTGATGACCGGGGAGCTGTTTTTT.

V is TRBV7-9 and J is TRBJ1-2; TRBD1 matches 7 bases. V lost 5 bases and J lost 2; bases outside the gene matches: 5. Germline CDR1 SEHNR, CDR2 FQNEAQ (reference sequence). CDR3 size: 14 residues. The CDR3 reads CASSIQGTNYGYTF. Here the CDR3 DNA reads TGTGCCAGCAGCATACAGGGGACCAACTATGGCTACACCTTC.

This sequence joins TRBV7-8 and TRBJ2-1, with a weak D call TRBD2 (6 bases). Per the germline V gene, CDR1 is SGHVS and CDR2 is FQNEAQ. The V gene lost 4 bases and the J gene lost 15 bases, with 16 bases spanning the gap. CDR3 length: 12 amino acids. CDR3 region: CASSSTGLGLFF. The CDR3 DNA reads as TGTGCCAGCAGCTCTACTGGGTTGGGACTGTTCTTC. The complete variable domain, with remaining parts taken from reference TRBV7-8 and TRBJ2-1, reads GAGVSQSPRYKVAKRGQDVALRCDPISGHVSLFWYQQALGQGPEFLTYFQNEAQLDKSGLPSDRFFAERPEGSVSTLKIQRTQQEDSAVYLCASSSTGLGLFFGPGTRLTVL.

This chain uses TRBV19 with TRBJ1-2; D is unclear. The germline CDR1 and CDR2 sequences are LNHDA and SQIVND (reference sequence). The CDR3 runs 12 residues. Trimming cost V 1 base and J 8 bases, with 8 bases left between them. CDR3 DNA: TGTGCCAGTAGTATAGTAGGAGCGGGCTACACCTTC. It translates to CASSIVGAGYTF. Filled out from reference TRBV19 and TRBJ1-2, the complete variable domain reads DGGITQSPKYLFRKEGQNVTLSCEQNLNHDAMYWYRQDPGQGLRLIYYSQIVNDFQKGDIAEGYSVSREKKESFPLTVTSAQKNPTAFYLCASSIVGAGYTFGSGTRLTVV.

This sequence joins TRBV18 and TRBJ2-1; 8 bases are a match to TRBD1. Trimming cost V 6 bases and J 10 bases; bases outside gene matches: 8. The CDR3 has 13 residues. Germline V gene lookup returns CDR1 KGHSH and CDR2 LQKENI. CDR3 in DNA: TGTGCCAGCTCCCGCGACAGGACAGGGGAGCAGTTCTTC. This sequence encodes CASSRDRTGEQFF.

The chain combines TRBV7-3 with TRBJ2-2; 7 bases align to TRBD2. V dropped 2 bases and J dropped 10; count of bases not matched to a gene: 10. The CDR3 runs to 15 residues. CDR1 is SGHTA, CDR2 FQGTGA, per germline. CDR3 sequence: CASSLAATSHEELFF. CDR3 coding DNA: TGTGCCAGCAGCTTAGCCGCGACTAGCCACGAGGAGCTGTTTTTT.

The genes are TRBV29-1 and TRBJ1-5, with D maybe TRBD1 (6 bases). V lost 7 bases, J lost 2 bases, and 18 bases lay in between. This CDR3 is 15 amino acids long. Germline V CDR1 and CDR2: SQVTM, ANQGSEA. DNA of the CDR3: TGCAGCGCCATAACAGGGAGCGACCGCAATCAGCCCCAGCATTTT. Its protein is CSAITGSDRNQPQHF.

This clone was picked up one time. CDR3 DNA: TGCGCCAGCAGCGGACAGGGCTACTACGAGCAGTACTTC. It codes for CASSGQGYYEQYF. V usage is TRBV5-1 and J usage is TRBJ2-7; TRBD1 aligns across 8 bases. Germline V lookup: CDR1 SGHRS, CDR2 YFSETQ. The CDR3 covers 13 residues. J was trimmed by 3 bases and V by 4 bases; bases with no gene match: 3. The full variable domain, its missing parts supplied by reference TRBV5-1 and TRBJ2-7, is KAGVTQTPRYLIKTRGQQVTLSCSPISGHRSVSWYQQTPGQGLQFLFEYFSETQRNKGNFPGRFSGRQFSNSRSEMNVSTLELGDSALYLCASSGQGYYEQYFGPGTRLTVT.

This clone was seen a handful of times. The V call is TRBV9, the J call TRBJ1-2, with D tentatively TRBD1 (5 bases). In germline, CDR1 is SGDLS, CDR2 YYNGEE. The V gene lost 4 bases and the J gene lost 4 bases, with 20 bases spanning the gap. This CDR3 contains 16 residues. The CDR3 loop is CASSSRPTTGAYGYTF. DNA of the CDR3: TGTGCCAGCAGCTCCCGACCCACTACAGGAGCCTATGGCTACACCTTC.